These 7 T cell receptor beta chains were all obtained from the same sample, sequenced in a study of T cells in Graves' hyperthyroidism and ophthalmopathy. Regions amplified from RNA transcripts were the TCR beta CDR3 regions. In the first-round RT-PCR of the TCR CDR3, the HTBI primer set was used. TCRdb redid the calling of the multiplex PCR reads with MiXCR, one entry per CDR3 protein. There are a few hundred thousand distinct CDR3 sequences in the sample; 15% to 17% occur only once, and less than 9.5% lies in the top ten. Specimen: blood. The receptors shown here come from a woman under 40 with Graves' hyperthyroidism.

Many counts were recorded for this clonotype. The chain recombines TRBV6-6 with TRBJ1-1; no firm D call. CDR1 is MNHNY and CDR2 is SVGAGI in the germline V gene (reference sequence). V lost 0 bases to trimming and J lost 1 base, with 6 bases between them. This CDR3 spans 14 amino acids. CDR3 sequence reads: CASSYSWENTEAFF. The DNA for the CDR3 is TGTGCCAGCAGTTACTCGTGGGAGAACACTGAAGCTTTCTTT.

Only a few counts were recorded for this clonotype. The rearrangement joins TRBV15 to TRBJ1-2; 7 bases line up with TRBD1. CDR1 and CDR2 (germline): LNHNV, YYDKDF (reference sequence). The CDR3 is 18 residues long. V lost 4 bases, J lost 0 bases, and 14 bases stayed unmatched. In nucleotides, the CDR3 is TGTGCCACCAGCACCCAAGAGGCACAGGGGCCAGCTAACTATGGCTACACCTTC. Its protein is CATSTQEAQGPANYGYTF.

This clonotype was detected a few times. The chain is built from TRBV20-1 and TRBJ2-2; weak D call: TRBD1 (6 bases). CDR3 size: 13 residues. CDR1 DFQATT and CDR2 SNEGSKA come from the germline V gene (reference sequence). The V gene lost 7 bases and the J gene lost 4 bases, with 13 bases spanning the gap. The CDR3 reads CSGFWGRTGELFF. The CDR3 coding sequence is TGCAGTGGCTTCTGGGGGCGCACCGGGGAGCTGTTTTTT.

Many counts were recorded for this clonotype. This chain links TRBV12-3 or TRBV12-4 with TRBJ2-7, with 8 bases identical to TRBD1. With 4 bases clipped from V and 3 bases from J, the junction kept 11 bases outside the gene matches. The CDR3 is made up of 16 amino acids. DNA for the CDR3: TGTGCCAGCAGTTACGGTCTCCCAGGGGGCGGCTACGAGCAGTACTTC. As protein: CASSYGLPGGGYEQYF.

This clonotype was found many times. The V call is TRBV4-3, the J call TRBJ2-7; tentatively, D is TRBD1 (6 bases). The CDR3 is 15 residues long. Trimming removed 1 base from V and 2 bases from J, with 12 bases in between. Germline V gene sequence: CDR1 LGHNA, CDR2 YSLEER. The DNA of the CDR3 is TGCGCCAGCAGCCAAGTCAGGGGTTTTCCCTACGAGCAGTACTTC. The encoded protein is CASSQVRGFPYEQYF.

This clonotype has a count of ten or more. V and J are TRBV28 and TRBJ1-1, with D perhaps matching TRBD1 (6 bases). Germline V gene data show CDR1 as MDHEN and CDR2 as SYDVKM. The V and J ends lost 4 bases and 6 bases respectively, with 18 bases between them. This CDR3 contains 15 residues. The CDR3 DNA is TGTGCCAGCAGTTCTAGCGCCAGGGGCACCGCTGAAGCTTTCTTT. Its translation: CASSSSARGTAEAFF.

A few counts support this clonotype. The chain joins TRBV6-6 to TRBJ2-1, with TRBD2 matching 10 bases. Germline V gene lookup returns CDR1 MNHNY and CDR2 SVGAGI (reference sequence). The CDR3 has 15 amino acids. The V segment lost 2 bases and the J segment 9 bases; nucleotides outside the gene matches: 7. CDR3 DNA: TGTGCCAGCAGTTACGGCTCTAGCGGGAGCAGTGAGCAGTTCTTC. Translation gives CASSYGSSGSSEQFF.